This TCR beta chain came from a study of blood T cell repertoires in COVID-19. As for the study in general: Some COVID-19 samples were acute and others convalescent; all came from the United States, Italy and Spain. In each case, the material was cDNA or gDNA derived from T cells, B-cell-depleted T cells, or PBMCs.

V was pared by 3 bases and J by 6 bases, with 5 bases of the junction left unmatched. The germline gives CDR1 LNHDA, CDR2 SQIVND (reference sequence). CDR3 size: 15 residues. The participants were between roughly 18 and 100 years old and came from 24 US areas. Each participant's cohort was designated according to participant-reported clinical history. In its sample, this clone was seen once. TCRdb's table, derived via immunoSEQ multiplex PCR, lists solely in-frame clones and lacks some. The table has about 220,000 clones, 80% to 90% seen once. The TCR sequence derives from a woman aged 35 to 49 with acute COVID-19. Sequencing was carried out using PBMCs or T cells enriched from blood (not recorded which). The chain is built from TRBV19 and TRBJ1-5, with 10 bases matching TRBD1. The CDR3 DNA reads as TGTGCCAGTAGTATGGGAGACAGGGGGCTTCAGCCCCAGCATTTT. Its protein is CASSMGDRGLQPQHF.